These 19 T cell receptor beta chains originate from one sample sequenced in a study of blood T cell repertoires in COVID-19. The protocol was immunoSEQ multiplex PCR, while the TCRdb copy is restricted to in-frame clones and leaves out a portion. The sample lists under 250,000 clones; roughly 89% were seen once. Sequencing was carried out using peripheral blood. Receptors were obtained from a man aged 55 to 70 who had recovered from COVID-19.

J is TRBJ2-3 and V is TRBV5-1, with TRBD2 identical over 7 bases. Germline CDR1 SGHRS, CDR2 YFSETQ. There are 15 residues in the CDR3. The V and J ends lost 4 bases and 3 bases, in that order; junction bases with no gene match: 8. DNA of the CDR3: TGCGCCAGCAGCCCCGGAAGGACTAGTACAGATACGCAGTATTTT. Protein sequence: CASSPGRTSTDTQYF.

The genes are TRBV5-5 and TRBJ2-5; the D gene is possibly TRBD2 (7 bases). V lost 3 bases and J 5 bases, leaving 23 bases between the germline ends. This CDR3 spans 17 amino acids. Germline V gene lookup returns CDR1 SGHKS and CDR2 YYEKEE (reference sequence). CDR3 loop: CASSSTGTRGPGETQYF. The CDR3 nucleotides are TGTGCCAGCAGCTCAACCGGGACGCGGGGGCCAGGGGAGACCCAGTACTTC.

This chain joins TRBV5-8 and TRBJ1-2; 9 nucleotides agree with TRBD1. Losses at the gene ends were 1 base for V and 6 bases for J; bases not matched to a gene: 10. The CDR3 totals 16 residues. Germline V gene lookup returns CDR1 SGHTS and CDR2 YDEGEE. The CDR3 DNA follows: TGTGCCAGCAGCTTGCGGTCTGGGACAGGGTTAAATGGCTACACCTTC. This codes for CASSLRSGTGLNGYTF.

The CDR3 region has the DNA TGTGCCAGCAAACAGGGACACTCCTACGAGCAGTACTTC. Its translation is CASKQGHSYEQYF. The genes are TRBV6-5 and TRBJ2-7, with D perhaps TRBD1 (6 bases). The ends were cut back, 7 bases at V and 0 bases at J, with 10 bases in the middle. The germline gives CDR1 MNHEY, CDR2 SVGAGI. The CDR3 length is 13 residues.

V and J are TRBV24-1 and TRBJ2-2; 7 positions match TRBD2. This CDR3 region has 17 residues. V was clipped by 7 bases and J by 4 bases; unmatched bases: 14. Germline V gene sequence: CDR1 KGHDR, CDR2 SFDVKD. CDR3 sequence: CATSPLGTSELTGELFF. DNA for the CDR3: TGTGCCACCAGCCCGTTAGGTACTAGCGAGCTCACCGGGGAGCTGTTTTTT.

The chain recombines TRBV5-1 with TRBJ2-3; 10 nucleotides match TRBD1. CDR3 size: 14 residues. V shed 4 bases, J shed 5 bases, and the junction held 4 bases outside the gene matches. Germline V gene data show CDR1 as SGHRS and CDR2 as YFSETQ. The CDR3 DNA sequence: TGCGCCAGCAGCCCCGGACAGGGGGGAGATACGCAGTATTTT. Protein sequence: CASSPGQGGDTQYF.

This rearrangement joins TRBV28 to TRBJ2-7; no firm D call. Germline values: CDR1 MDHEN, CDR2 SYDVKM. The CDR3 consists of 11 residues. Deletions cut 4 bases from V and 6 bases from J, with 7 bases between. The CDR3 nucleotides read TGTGCCAGCAGTTATCCCCTCGAGCAGTACTTC. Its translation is CASSYPLEQYF.

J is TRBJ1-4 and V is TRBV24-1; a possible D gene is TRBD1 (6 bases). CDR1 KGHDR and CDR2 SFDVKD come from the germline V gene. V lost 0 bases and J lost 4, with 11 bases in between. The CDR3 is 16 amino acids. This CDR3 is CATSDLGRQVNEKLFF. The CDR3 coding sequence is TGTGCCACCAGTGATTTGGGGAGACAGGTTAATGAAAAACTGTTTTTT.

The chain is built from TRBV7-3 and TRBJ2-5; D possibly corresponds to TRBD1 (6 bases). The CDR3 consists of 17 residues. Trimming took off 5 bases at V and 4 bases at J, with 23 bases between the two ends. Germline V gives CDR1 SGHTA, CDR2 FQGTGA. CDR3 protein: CASSDERGAGVPETQYF. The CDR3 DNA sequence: TGTGCCAGCAGCGATGAGAGGGGCGCAGGGGTCCCAGAGACCCAGTACTTC.

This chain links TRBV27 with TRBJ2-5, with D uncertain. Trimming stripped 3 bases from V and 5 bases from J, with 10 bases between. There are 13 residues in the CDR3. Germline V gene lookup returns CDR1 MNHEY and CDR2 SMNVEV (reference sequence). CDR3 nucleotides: TGTGCCAGCAGTTTTAGATCGCGGGAGACCCAGTACTTC. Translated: CASSFRSRETQYF.

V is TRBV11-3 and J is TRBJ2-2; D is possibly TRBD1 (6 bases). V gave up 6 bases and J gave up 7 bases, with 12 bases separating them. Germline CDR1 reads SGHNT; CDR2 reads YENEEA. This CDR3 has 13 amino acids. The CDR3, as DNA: TGTGCCAGCAGAGCTCAGGGGTTCGGGGAGCTGTTTTTT. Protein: CASRAQGFGELFF.

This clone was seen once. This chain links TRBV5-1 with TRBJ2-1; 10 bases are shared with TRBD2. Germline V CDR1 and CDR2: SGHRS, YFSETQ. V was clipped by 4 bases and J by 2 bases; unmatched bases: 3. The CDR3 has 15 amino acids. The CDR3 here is CASSPSGGAYNEQFF. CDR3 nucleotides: TGCGCCAGCAGCCCGAGCGGGGGGGCCTACAATGAGCAGTTCTTC.

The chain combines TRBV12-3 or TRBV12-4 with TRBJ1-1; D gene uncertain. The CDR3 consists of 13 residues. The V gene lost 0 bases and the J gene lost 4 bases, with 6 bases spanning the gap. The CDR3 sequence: CASSLASGTEAFF. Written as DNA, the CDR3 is TGTGCCAGCAGTTTAGCCTCGGGCACTGAAGCTTTCTTT.

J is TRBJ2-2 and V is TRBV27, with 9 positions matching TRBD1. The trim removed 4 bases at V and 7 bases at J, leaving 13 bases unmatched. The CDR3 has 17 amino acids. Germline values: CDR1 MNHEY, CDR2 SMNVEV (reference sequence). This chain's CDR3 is CASSSSGTGFADGELFF. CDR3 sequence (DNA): TGTGCCAGCAGTTCGTCCGGGACAGGGTTCGCGGACGGGGAGCTGTTTTTT.

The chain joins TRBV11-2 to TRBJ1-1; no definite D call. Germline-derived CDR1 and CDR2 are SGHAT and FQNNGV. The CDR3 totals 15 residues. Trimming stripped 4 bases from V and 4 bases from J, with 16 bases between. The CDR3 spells CASSSAGSLSTEAFF. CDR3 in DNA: TGTGCCAGCAGCTCCGCGGGATCCTTATCCACTGAAGCTTTCTTT.

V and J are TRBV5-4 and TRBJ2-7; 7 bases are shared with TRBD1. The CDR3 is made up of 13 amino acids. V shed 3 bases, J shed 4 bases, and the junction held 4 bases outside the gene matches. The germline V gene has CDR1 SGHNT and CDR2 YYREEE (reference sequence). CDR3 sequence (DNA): TGTGCCAGCAGCTCAGGGGGTCGGTACGAGCAGTACTTC. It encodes CASSSGGRYEQYF.

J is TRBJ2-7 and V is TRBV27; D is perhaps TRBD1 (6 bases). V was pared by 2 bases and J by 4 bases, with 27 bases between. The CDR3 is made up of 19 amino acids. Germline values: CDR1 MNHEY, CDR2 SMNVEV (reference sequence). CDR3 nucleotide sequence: TGTGCCAGCAGTTTAACGCAGGGGAAGACTCAATGGCTGGGGTACGAGCAGTACTTC. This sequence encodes CASSLTQGKTQWLGYEQYF.

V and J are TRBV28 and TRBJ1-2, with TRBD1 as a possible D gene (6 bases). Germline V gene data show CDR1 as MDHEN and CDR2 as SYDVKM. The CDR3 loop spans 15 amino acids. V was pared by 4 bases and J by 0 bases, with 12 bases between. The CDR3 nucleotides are TGTGCCAGCAGTTACACGGACAGAACTAACTATGGCTACACCTTC. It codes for CASSYTDRTNYGYTF.

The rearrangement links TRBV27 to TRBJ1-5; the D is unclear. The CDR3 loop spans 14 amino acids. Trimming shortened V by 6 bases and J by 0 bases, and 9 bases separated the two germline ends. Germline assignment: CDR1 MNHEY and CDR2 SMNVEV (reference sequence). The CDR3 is CASSLDHSNQPQHF. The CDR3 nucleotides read TGTGCCAGCAGCCTAGACCATAGCAATCAGCCCCAGCATTTT.